Only one count was recorded for the clone carrying this T cell receptor (beta chain). Primers: 60 Vbeta forward and 13 Jbeta reverse. Sequencing used immunoSEQ multiplex PCR; TCRdb keeps in-frame clones, though not all of them. The sample includes more than 95,000 clones, 60% to 75% seen only once; the top ten take around an eighth. The length of the CDR3 is 19 residues. Trimming cost V 0 bases and J 0 bases, with 18 bases left between them. Germline V gives CDR1 SGHNT, CDR2 YYREEE (reference sequence). This entry is derived from a study of cytomegalovirus exposure and HLA in healthy donors. Study-wide context: Drawn from HLA-typed donors, 80 million to 95 million unique TCRs were held in an early data release. Across 300 to 400 genotyped donors, more than 75% landed in the Caucasian-associated ancestry cluster.

The sequence derives from a woman in her 70s in good health and CMV-seropositive. The sample comprised PBMCs. The chain joins TRBV5-4 to TRBJ2-2; D perhaps matches TRBD1 (6 bases). CDR3 loop: CASSLGWGTGTPNTGELFF. For the CDR3, the DNA is TGTGCCAGCAGCTTGGGATGGGGGACCGGGACACCGAACACCGGGGAGCTGTTTTTT.